This T cell receptor beta chain came from a study of blood T cell repertoires in COVID-19. Study summary: Sites across the United States, Italy and Spain contributed samples from acute and convalescent COVID-19.

This clone was detected once. This table comes from immunoSEQ multiplex PCR, and its TCRdb copy is limited to in-frame clones, with some not included. The repertoire holds over 110,000 clones, with less than 90% as singletons. Germline values: CDR1 SGHRS, CDR2 YFSETQ. This CDR3 contains 14 residues. The V segment lost 4 bases and the J segment 3 bases; nucleotides outside the gene matches: 4. This sequence was found in a man in his forties with acute COVID-19. The V gene is TRBV5-1, the J gene TRBJ2-1, with 7 bases matching TRBD2. Specimen: PBMCs or T cells enriched from blood (not recorded which). The CDR3 spells CASSDPGGYNEQFF. CDR3 coding DNA: TGCGCCAGCAGCGACCCGGGGGGCTACAATGAGCAGTTCTTC.